Shown below are 27 T cell receptor beta chains from a single sample sequenced in a study of T cells in women clearing cervical HPV infection. Sequenced by immunoSEQ multiplex PCR; TCRdb stores in-frame clones only, minus some. The sample holds under 50,000 clones. Sequencing was performed on blood buffy coat. The source is a woman between 18 and 70 years old with a cervical HPV16 infection that either progressed to CIN3+ or cleared (not recorded which).

Turning to this clone: Read sequence stops 3 residues before the CDR3 end, and the germline J gene provides the missing end. The chain combines TRBV5-1 with TRBJ2-1, with D tentatively TRBD2 (5 bases). The germline V gene has CDR1 SGHRS and CDR2 YFSETQ. CDR3 size: 16 residues. Trimming pared 0 bases from V and 8 bases from J, leaving 18 bases between. The CDR3 here is CASSLAWAGPQDEQFF. The sequenced CDR3 bases are TGCGCCAGCAGCTTGGCATGGGCGGGCCCCCAGGATGAG.

As to this clone: From the germline J gene comes the end of the CDR3, since the read stops 3 residues before it. The chain has TRBV5-4 and TRBJ2-3, with unresolved D. Trimming removed 5 bases at V and 2 bases at J, with 18 bases between. There are 16 residues in the CDR3. From germline, CDR1 is SGHNT and CDR2 YYREEE (reference sequence). CDR3 sequence reads: CASSQEGTRSTDTQYF. The part of the CDR3 DNA that was read is TGTGCCAGCAGTCAGGAAGGTACGAGGTCCACAGATACG. Together with reference TRBV5-4 and TRBJ2-3, the CDR3 gives the full variable domain: ETGVTQSPTHLIKTRGQQVTLRCSSQSGHNTVSWYQQALGQGPQFIFQYYREEENGRGNFPPRFSGLQFPNYSSELNVNALELDDSALYLCASSQEGTRSTDTQYFGPGTRLTVL.

A remark on this clone: The CDR3 end lies 3 residues beyond the end of the read and is filled in from the germline J gene. The chain recombines TRBV30 with TRBJ2-1, with D maybe TRBD1 (5 bases). Germline CDR1 reads GTSNPN; CDR2 reads SVGIG (reference sequence). The CDR3 has 16 residues. V gave up 0 bases and J gave up 3 bases, with 15 bases separating them. The CDR3 sequence is CAWSVSGKGHYNEQFF. The DNA read from the CDR3 is TGTGCCTGGAGTGTATCAGGGAAGGGGCACTACAATGAG.

Turning to this clone: The sequenced fragment ends 3 residues before the CDR3 boundary, so the rest is inferred from the germline J gene. This chain joins TRBV5-1 and TRBJ2-1; 7 bases are a match to TRBD2. V was clipped by 3 bases and J by 4 bases; unmatched bases: 10. Germline assignment: CDR1 SGHRS and CDR2 YFSETQ. This CDR3 has 16 residues. The CDR3 is CASSSLPGLPYNEQFF. The DNA read from the CDR3 is TGCGCCAGCAGCTCCCTCCCGGGACTACCATACAATGAG.

A remark on this clone: The read terminates 3 residues before the CDR3 end, so the remaining end is supplied by the germline J gene. The rearrangement joins TRBV20-1 to TRBJ2-5, with D perhaps TRBD2 (5 bases). Germline assignment: CDR1 DFQATT and CDR2 SNEGSKA (reference sequence). The V and J ends lost 1 base and 2 bases respectively, with 8 bases between them. The CDR3 sequence is 13 residues long. The part of the CDR3 DNA that was read is TGCAGTGCTAGAGGGACTCCACAAGAGACC. Its translation is CSARGTPQET. In full, the CDR3 reads CSARGTPQETQYF.

Comments on this clone: The observed sequence ends 3 residues before the CDR3 terminus, with the missing tail filled in from the germline J gene. The rearrangement links TRBV29-1 to TRBJ1-2; 8 bases line up with TRBD1. Per germline, CDR1 SQVTM and CDR2 ANQGSEA. The CDR3 has 14 amino acids. The CDR3 sequence is CSVGGTGRPSDYTF. CDR3 bases read: TGCAGCGTTGGCGGGACAGGCCGACCGTCCGAC.

In the case of this clone: The read halts 3 residues ahead of the CDR3 end, with the missing end drawn from the germline J gene. The chain uses TRBV5-4 and TRBJ2-2, with 8 bases lining up with TRBD1. Losses at the gene ends were 0 bases for V and 0 bases for J; bases not matched to a gene: 1. Germline V gene data show CDR1 as SGHNT and CDR2 as YYREEE (reference sequence). This CDR3 comprises 16 residues. Incomplete CDR3 DNA: TGTGCCAGCAGCTTGGCAGGGGGCGCGAACACCGGGGAG. It codes for CASSLAGGANTGE. The whole CDR3 reads CASSLAGGANTGELFF.

Points on this clone: The DNA ends 3 residues before the CDR3 does, and the rest of the CDR3 is filled in from the germline J gene. The chain joins TRBV2 to TRBJ2-1; TRBD1 agrees at 10 bases. Losses at the gene ends were 3 bases for V and 2 bases for J; bases not matched to a gene: 4. This CDR3 has 16 amino acids. CDR1 is SNHLY, CDR2 FYNNEI, per germline. The DNA read from the CDR3 is TGTGCCAGCAGTGACGGACAGGGGGTTACCTACAATGAG. This sequence encodes CASSDGQGVTYNE. The full CDR3 reads CASSDGQGVTYNEQFF.

Remarks on this clone: The read ends 3 residues shy of where the CDR3 ends; the end is completed using the germline J gene. This chain joins TRBV13 and TRBJ2-2; the D is unclear. Germline-derived CDR1 and CDR2 are PRHDT and FYEKMQ (reference sequence). The germline V and J ends were trimmed by 8 bases and 6 bases, with 16 bases remaining between them. This CDR3 region has 14 residues. CDR3 amino acids: CASRPNMAAGELFF. CDR3 DNA (partial): TGTGCCAGCCGCCCCAATATGGCGGCCGGGGAG.

A remark on this clone: The read halts 3 residues ahead of the CDR3 end, with the missing end drawn from the germline J gene. V gene TRBV11-2 combines with J gene TRBJ2-5, with TRBD1 matching 8 bases. The CDR3 covers 13 residues. V was pared by 4 bases and J by 5 bases, with 3 bases of the junction left unmatched. CDR1 is SGHAT and CDR2 is FQNNGV in the germline V gene. The CDR3: CASSSGGAETQYF. The DNA read from the CDR3 is TGTGCCAGCAGCTCAGGGGGCGCGGAGACC.

To note about this clone: The read is 3 residues too short to cover the CDR3 end, so that end is filled in from the germline J gene. V is TRBV7-9 and J is TRBJ2-2, with TRBD2 as a possible D gene (5 bases). This CDR3 comprises 13 residues. The V and J ends lost 1 base and 7 bases respectively, with 7 bases between them. The germline V gene encodes CDR1 SEHNR and CDR2 FQNEAQ (reference sequence). This chain's CDR3 is CASSLVGDGELFF. The covered CDR3 bases are TGTGCCAGCAGCTTAGTCGGGGACGGGGAG.

To note about this clone: Read sequence stops 3 residues before the CDR3 end, and the germline J gene provides the missing end. The gene calls are TRBV7-9 and TRBJ2-3; 7 bases match TRBD1. Germline lookup yields CDR1 SEHNR and CDR2 FQNEAQ (reference sequence). The CDR3 contains 14 residues. CDR3 DNA (partial): TGTGCCAGCAGCACCCGGGACAGAAATCAGCCG. Amino acids: CASSTRDRNQP. The whole CDR3 sequence is CASSTRDRNQPQYF.

About this clone itself: Read coverage stops 3 residues before the CDR3 terminus; the germline J gene supplies the remainder. The J gene is TRBJ2-3, the V gene TRBV5-4; possible D gene TRBD2, 5 bases. Germline V gene sequence: CDR1 SGHNT, CDR2 YYREEE (reference sequence). V was pared by 4 bases and J by 0 bases, with 15 bases between. The CDR3 spans 16 residues. The CDR3 DNA, read in part, is TGTGCCAGCAGCACCTCGGGGTTCTCTAGCACAGATACG. Amino acids: CASSTSGFSSTDT. The whole CDR3 protein is CASSTSGFSSTDTQYF.

With regard to this clone: The CDR3 is cut off 3 residues early in the read; its end comes from the germline J gene. This chain links TRBV7-9 with TRBJ1-2; D not certain. In germline, CDR1 is SEHNR, CDR2 FQNEAQ (reference sequence). The CDR3 is 13 amino acids. Trimming left V 2 bases short and J 4 bases short, with 8 bases between. The CDR3 spells CASSLRGIYGYTF. Incomplete CDR3 DNA: TGTGCCAGCAGCTTACGGGGAATCTATGGC. The full variable domain, completed using reference TRBV7-9 and TRBJ1-2, is DTGVSQNPRHKITKRGQNVTFRCDPISEHNRLYWYRQTLGQGPEFLTYFQNEAQLEKSRLLSDRFSAERPKGSFSTLEIQRTEQGDSAMYLCASSLRGIYGYTFGSGTRLTVV.

To note about this clone: At one of its ends the junction is not consistent with the germline gene, which may arise from a read error. The sequence runs out 3 residues before the end of the CDR3; the remainder is reconstructed from the germline J gene. J is TRBJ1-6 and V is TRBV20-1, with 8 nucleotides matching TRBD1. In germline, CDR1 is DFQATT, CDR2 SNEGSKA (reference sequence). The length of the CDR3 is 16 residues. CDR3 DNA, as far as it was read: TGCAGTGCTAACCCGGGACAGGCCTCCTTTAATTCACCC. Translation: CSANPGQASFNSP. The complete CDR3 reads CSANPGQASFNSPLHF.

A note on this clone: Germline and junction disagree at one end, which may indicate a read error. The read stops 3 residues short of the end of the CDR3; the missing end is completed from the germline J gene. Additional DNA sequences in this sample encode the identical CDR3. V gene TRBV7-9 combines with J gene TRBJ1-3, with D possibly being TRBD1 (6 bases). The CDR3 is 15 amino acids. Germline loops: CDR1 SEHNR, CDR2 FQNEAQ (reference sequence). CDR3 amino acids: CASRLDSSSGNTIYF. CDR3 DNA (partial): TGTGCCAGCAGACTGGACAGCTCCTCTGGAAACACA.

In regard to this clone: Sequencing ends 3 residues short of the CDR3 end; the germline J gene provides the rest. The chain couples TRBV6-1 to TRBJ2-7, with TRBD1 matching 7 bases. Germline V gene lookup returns CDR1 MNHNS and CDR2 SASEGT. Losses at the gene ends were 4 bases for V and 6 bases for J; bases not matched to a gene: 6. CDR3 length: 13 amino acids. The CDR3 spells CASSADRVGEQYF. The DNA read from the CDR3 is TGTGCCAGCAGTGCCGACAGGGTTGGCGAG.

Turning to this clone: The CDR3 is cut off 3 residues early in the read; its end comes from the germline J gene. This chain joins TRBV2 and TRBJ2-7, with D possibly TRBD1 on 6 matching bases. V was shortened by 7 bases and J by 2 bases, with 15 bases between the two germline ends. Germline V lookup: CDR1 SNHLY, CDR2 FYNNEI. CDR3 length equals 14 residues. The CDR3 sequence is CASNPDSRPYEQYF. CDR3 DNA, as far as it was read: TGTGCCAGCAACCCGGACAGCCGTCCCTACGAG.

Concerning this clone: The read is 3 residues too short to cover the CDR3 end, so that end is filled in from the germline J gene. V gene TRBV13 combines with J gene TRBJ1-2; D is ambiguous. CDR1 PRHDT and CDR2 FYEKMQ come from the germline V gene (reference sequence). The CDR3 loop spans 14 amino acids. The CDR3 bases that were read are TGTGCCAGCAGCTTATCGGGGAGTTCCCACGAC. It is translated as CASSLSGSSHD. The CDR3 in its entirety is CASSLSGSSHDYTF.

In regard to this clone: The read gets to within 3 residues of the CDR3 end, and the germline J gene fills in the rest. The chain carries TRBV18 and TRBJ2-4; 7 bases map to TRBD1. CDR1 and CDR2 from the germline V gene are KGHSH and LQKENI. The CDR3 totals 15 residues. This CDR3 reads CASSPGQGVWDGQYF. CDR3 DNA, as far as it was read: TGTGCCAGCTCACCAGGCCAGGGGGTATGGGATGGT.

Concerning this clone: The read ends 3 residues before the CDR3 terminus; that terminus is restored from the germline J gene. The chain joins TRBV20-1 to TRBJ1-1; 7 bases map to TRBD1. J was trimmed by 1 base and V by 3 bases; bases with no gene match: 2. This CDR3 region has 13 residues. Germline V CDR1 and CDR2: DFQATT, SNEGSKA (reference sequence). The CDR3 is CSARGQPNTEAFF. The sequenced CDR3 bases are TGCAGTGCTAGGGGACAGCCGAACACTGAA.

With respect to this clone: Read data end 3 residues before the CDR3 end; the end is taken from the germline J gene. The rearrangement uses TRBV20-1 and TRBJ1-6; D gene ambiguous. The V gene's germline CDR1 is DFQATT and CDR2 SNEGSKA (reference sequence). The CDR3 runs to 13 residues. The V and J ends lost 4 bases and 2 bases respectively, with 6 bases between them. The part of the CDR3 DNA that was read is TGCAGTGCTAAGGCACCCTATAATTCACCC. It translates to CSAKAPYNSP. The entire CDR3 is CSAKAPYNSPLHF.

Of note for this clone: The read halts 3 residues ahead of the CDR3 end, with the missing end drawn from the germline J gene. This chain links TRBV28 with TRBJ1-4; TRBD1 matches 8 bases. CDR1 and CDR2 from the germline V gene are MDHEN and SYDVKM. Unmatched junction bases numbered 7, after V lost 3 bases and J lost 10 bases. The CDR3 is 14 residues long. CDR3 in amino acids: CASSFGQGAGKLFF. CDR3 DNA (partial): TGTGCCAGCAGTTTCGGGCAGGGGGCGGGAAAA.

A word on this clone: The CDR3 goes on 3 residues after the read ends, and that part is filled in from the germline J gene. The V call is TRBV6-1, the J call TRBJ1-2; D is undetermined. Germline-derived CDR1 and CDR2 are MNHNS and SASEGT. The CDR3 loop spans 15 amino acids. The DNA read from the CDR3 is TGTGCCAGCAGTGAATACCCTAGCGGGAGTTACGAC. It is translated as CASSEYPSGSYD. The CDR3 reads in full as CASSEYPSGSYDYTF.

Remarks on this clone: The CDR3 goes on 3 residues after the read ends, and that part is filled in from the germline J gene. The chain joins TRBV2 to TRBJ2-3, with 11 bases fitting TRBD2. This CDR3 contains 14 residues. V shed 10 bases, J shed 5 bases, and the junction held 8 bases outside the gene matches. Looked up from germline, CDR1 is SNHLY and CDR2 is FYNNEI. CDR3 bases read: TGTGCCATCAAACTAGCGGGAGTCGGAGATACG. It translates to CAIKLAGVGDT. The whole CDR3 protein reads CAIKLAGVGDTQYF. Filled out from reference TRBV2 and TRBJ2-3, the complete variable domain reads EPEVTQTPSHQVTQMGQEVILRCVPISNHLYFYWYRQILGQKVEFLVSFYNNEISEKSEIFDDQFSVERPDGSNFTLKIRSTKLEDSAMYFCAIKLAGVGDTQYFGPGTRLTVL.

As for this clone: The read halts 3 residues ahead of the CDR3 end, with the missing end drawn from the germline J gene. The chain couples TRBV20-1 to TRBJ2-1, with 10 bases that match TRBD1. Germline trimming cut 3 bases from V and 6 bases from J; bases unmatched to any gene: 5. CDR3 length: 14 residues. Germline V CDR1 and CDR2: DFQATT, SNEGSKA (reference sequence). The CDR3 loop reads CSASGQGGANEQFF. The DNA read from the CDR3 is TGCAGTGCTAGCGGACAGGGGGGGGCCAATGAG.

Concerning this clone itself: The sequence runs out 3 residues before the end of the CDR3; the remainder is reconstructed from the germline J gene. The chain recombines TRBV2 with TRBJ2-3; 15 nucleotides match TRBD2. V lost 5 bases and J lost 4; bases outside the gene matches: 10. The CDR3 sequence is 18 residues long. The germline V gene has CDR1 SNHLY and CDR2 FYNNEI. The CDR3 protein is CASSPPGLAGGSADTQYF. The CDR3 DNA, read in part, is TGTGCCAGCAGTCCTCCGGGACTAGCGGGAGGTAGCGCAGATACG. The whole variable domain, remainder taken from reference TRBV2 and TRBJ2-3, is EPEVTQTPSHQVTQMGQEVILRCVPISNHLYFYWYRQILGQKVEFLVSFYNNEISEKSEIFDDQFSVERPDGSNFTLKIRSTKLEDSAMYFCASSPPGLAGGSADTQYFGPGTRLTVL.